Listed below are T cell receptor beta chains from one sample, sequenced in a study of blood T cell repertoires in COVID-19. The protocol was immunoSEQ multiplex PCR, while the TCRdb copy is restricted to in-frame clones and leaves out a portion. The sample lists more than 70,000 clones; 80% were seen once. Sequenced material: peripheral blood. All receptors come from a woman aged 70-85 years with acute or convalescent COVID-19. The CDR3 runs from the conserved cysteine through the conserved F or W. Each record gives: D gene, clone size, V gene, J gene, CDR3 DNA, CDR3 protein. D genes are given only for firm matches. For some rows the clone size is stated as once, few or many, or as a class when expanded; others skip it.

d_call: TRBD2; clone_size: few; v_call: TRBV19; j_call: TRBJ2-1; cdr3_nt: TGTGCCAGTAGTATACCCGTAGCGGGTCGATACAATGAGCAGTTCTTC; cdr3_aa: CASSIPVAGRYNEQFF
d_call: TRBD1; clone_size: .; v_call: TRBV30; j_call: TRBJ1-6; cdr3_nt: TGTGCCTGGAGTGTACCTGGGACAGGGGCGCGGGGTTCACCCCTCCACTTT; cdr3_aa: CAWSVPGTGARGSPLHF
d_call: .; clone_size: .; v_call: TRBV2; j_call: TRBJ2-1; cdr3_nt: TGTGCCAGCAGTGAACCCCGGGGGATATTGGATGAGCAGTTCTTC; cdr3_aa: CASSEPRGILDEQFF
d_call: .; clone_size: .; v_call: TRBV24-1; j_call: TRBJ2-5; cdr3_nt: TGTGCCACCAGTGATTTGGGCCCGGAGACCCAGTACTTC; cdr3_aa: CATSDLGPETQYF
d_call: .; clone_size: .; v_call: TRBV28; j_call: TRBJ2-5; cdr3_nt: TGTGCCAGCAGTTTGGGCGTCGAGACCCAGTACTTC; cdr3_aa: CASSLGVETQYF
d_call: TRBD1; clone_size: .; v_call: TRBV6-6; j_call: TRBJ1-2; cdr3_nt: TGTGCCAGCAGTTCCCTGGGACAGGGGGCTAACTATGGCTACACCTTC; cdr3_aa: CASSSLGQGANYGYTF
d_call: .; clone_size: .; v_call: TRBV11-2; j_call: TRBJ2-7; cdr3_nt: TGTGCCAGCAGCTTGGCTGGAATCGGGTACGAGCAGTACTTC; cdr3_aa: CASSLAGIGYEQYF
d_call: .; clone_size: .; v_call: TRBV2; j_call: TRBJ2-3; cdr3_nt: TGTGCCAGCATAGCCCGAATTGGCGGGACCAAGCAGTATTTT; cdr3_aa: CASIARIGGTKQYF
d_call: .; clone_size: .; v_call: TRBV11-2; j_call: TRBJ2-2; cdr3_nt: TGTGCCAGCAGCCGCCCGGGAGCCGGGGAGCTGTTTTTT; cdr3_aa: CASSRPGAGELFF
d_call: TRBD1; clone_size: once; v_call: TRBV27; j_call: TRBJ1-6; cdr3_nt: TGTGCCAGCAGCCTGGGACAGGTCAATTCACCCCTCCACTTT; cdr3_aa: CASSLGQVNSPLHF
d_call: .; clone_size: .; v_call: TRBV28; j_call: TRBJ1-2; cdr3_nt: TGTGCCAGCAGCACTACAGGTTCTGGCTACACCTTC; cdr3_aa: CASSTTGSGYTF
d_call: .; clone_size: .; v_call: TRBV9; j_call: TRBJ2-5; cdr3_nt: TGTGCCAGCAGCGCCCCAGGGTACGGGGAGACCCAGTACTTC; cdr3_aa: CASSAPGYGETQYF
d_call: .; clone_size: .; v_call: TRBV6-5; j_call: TRBJ1-4; cdr3_nt: TGTGCCAGCAGTGACTCAGGGGCTAATGAAAAACTGTTTTTT; cdr3_aa: CASSDSGANEKLFF
d_call: .; clone_size: few; v_call: TRBV5-4; j_call: TRBJ2-1; cdr3_nt: TGTGCCAGCAGCTTGAGGCCGCCGGGGAACCGCTACAATGAGCAGTTCTTC; cdr3_aa: CASSLRPPGNRYNEQFF
d_call: .; clone_size: many; v_call: TRBV6-5; j_call: TRBJ1-4; cdr3_nt: TGTGCCAGCAGTTTTGTGGGCGAAAAACTGTTTTTT; cdr3_aa: CASSFVGEKLFF
d_call: .; clone_size: .; v_call: TRBV9; j_call: TRBJ1-2; cdr3_nt: TGTGCCAGCAGCGCAGGGGTTGGCTACACCTTC; cdr3_aa: CASSAGVGYTF
d_call: TRBD2; clone_size: .; v_call: TRBV5-1; j_call: TRBJ2-1; cdr3_nt: TGCGCCAGCAGCTCGGGGACTAGCGGGAACAATGAGCAGTTCTTC; cdr3_aa: CASSSGTSGNNEQFF
d_call: .; clone_size: .; v_call: TRBV29-1; j_call: TRBJ2-5; cdr3_nt: TGCAGCGCCCAGGGACGGGGGAGTGGAGAGACCCAGTACTTC; cdr3_aa: CSAQGRGSGETQYF
d_call: .; clone_size: .; v_call: TRBV5-1; j_call: TRBJ2-2; cdr3_nt: TGCGCCAGCAGCCAGGGCAAGAACACCGGGGAGCTGTTTTTT; cdr3_aa: CASSQGKNTGELFF
d_call: TRBD1; clone_size: .; v_call: TRBV7-9; j_call: TRBJ2-7; cdr3_nt: TGTGCCAGCAGCTTCGGACAGGGGTTCTACGAGCAGTACTTC; cdr3_aa: CASSFGQGFYEQYF
d_call: .; clone_size: .; v_call: TRBV19; j_call: TRBJ1-5; cdr3_nt: TGTGCCAGTAGTATGGCAGGGGCGAGTCAGCCCCAGCATTTT; cdr3_aa: CASSMAGASQPQHF
d_call: TRBD2; clone_size: .; v_call: TRBV7-9; j_call: TRBJ2-3; cdr3_nt: TGTGCCAGCAGCCCGACTAGCGGGGTCGACACAGATACGCAGTATTTT; cdr3_aa: CASSPTSGVDTDTQYF
d_call: .; clone_size: .; v_call: TRBV5-6; j_call: TRBJ1-3; cdr3_nt: TGTGCCAGCAGCTCCCCCCCAGGGTCTGGAAACACCATATATTTT; cdr3_aa: CASSSPPGSGNTIYF
d_call: TRBD2; clone_size: few; v_call: TRBV14; j_call: TRBJ2-1; cdr3_nt: TGTGCCAGCAGCCAAGATCGCCTAGCGGGGTTAATCCTTCTCTACAATGAGCAGTTCTTC; cdr3_aa: CASSQDRLAGLILLYNEQFF
d_call: .; clone_size: .; v_call: TRBV9; j_call: TRBJ2-3; cdr3_nt: TGTGCCAGCAGCGTCCGGGGGAGCACAGATACGCAGTATTTT; cdr3_aa: CASSVRGSTDTQYF
d_call: TRBD2; clone_size: .; v_call: TRBV3-1/TRBV3-2; j_call: TRBJ2-7; cdr3_nt: TGTGCCAGCAGCCAAGGTAGCGGGAGAGGGTACGAGCAGTACTTC; cdr3_aa: CASSQGSGRGYEQYF
d_call: TRBD2; clone_size: .; v_call: TRBV7-8; j_call: TRBJ2-7; cdr3_nt: TGTGCCAGCAGCTTAGGGAGCGGGAGCTCCTACGAGCAGTACTTC; cdr3_aa: CASSLGSGSSYEQYF
d_call: TRBD1; clone_size: .; v_call: TRBV7-6; j_call: TRBJ2-7; cdr3_nt: TGTGCCAGCAGCTTCTACAGGGGTGCCAGCTACGAGCAGTACTTC; cdr3_aa: CASSFYRGASYEQYF